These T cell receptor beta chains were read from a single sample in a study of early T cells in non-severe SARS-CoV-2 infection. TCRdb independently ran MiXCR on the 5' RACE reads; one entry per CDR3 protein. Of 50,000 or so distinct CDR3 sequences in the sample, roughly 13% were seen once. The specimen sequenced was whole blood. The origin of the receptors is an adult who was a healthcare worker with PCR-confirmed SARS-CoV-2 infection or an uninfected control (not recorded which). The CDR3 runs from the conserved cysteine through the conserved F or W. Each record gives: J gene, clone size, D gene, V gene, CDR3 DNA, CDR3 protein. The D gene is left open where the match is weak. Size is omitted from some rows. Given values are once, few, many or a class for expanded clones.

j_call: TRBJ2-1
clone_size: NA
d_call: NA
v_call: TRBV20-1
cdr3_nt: TGCAGTGCCTCAGGATGGAGTGTGAGTGGCAATGAGCAGTTCTTC
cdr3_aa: CSASGWSVSGNEQFF

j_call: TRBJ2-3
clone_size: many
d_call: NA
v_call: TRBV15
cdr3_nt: TGTGCCACCAGCAGAGGGGTAGATACGCAGTATTTT
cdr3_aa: CATSRGVDTQYF

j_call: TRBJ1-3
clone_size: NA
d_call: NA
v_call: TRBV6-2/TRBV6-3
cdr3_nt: TGTGCCAGCCTCAAGGGGGGAGACTCTGGAAACACCATATATTTT
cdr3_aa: CASLKGGDSGNTIYF

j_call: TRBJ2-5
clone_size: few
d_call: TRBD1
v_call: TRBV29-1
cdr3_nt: TGCACCGCCCAACAGGGGGCGCTTGGGGAGACCCAGTACTTC
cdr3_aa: CTAQQGALGETQYF

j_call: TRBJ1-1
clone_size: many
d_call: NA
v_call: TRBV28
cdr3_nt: TGTGCCAGCAGTTTTTCTTCCGCAGATCAGGGTAACACTGAAGCTTTCTTT
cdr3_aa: CASSFSSADQGNTEAFF

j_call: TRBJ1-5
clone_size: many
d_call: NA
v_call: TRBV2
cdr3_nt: TGTGCCAGCAGTGACCAGGGTCTGAATTGGCAGCCCCAGCATTTT
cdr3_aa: CASSDQGLNWQPQHF

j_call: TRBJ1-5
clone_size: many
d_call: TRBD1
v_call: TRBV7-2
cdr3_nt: TGTGCCAGCAGCCAGGGGACAGGGAATCAGCCCCAGCATTTT
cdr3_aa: CASSQGTGNQPQHF

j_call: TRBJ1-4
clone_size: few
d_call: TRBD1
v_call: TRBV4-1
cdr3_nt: TGCGCCAGCAGCCAAGATACGGCAGGGGGTGAAAAACTGTTTTTT
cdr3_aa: CASSQDTAGGEKLFF

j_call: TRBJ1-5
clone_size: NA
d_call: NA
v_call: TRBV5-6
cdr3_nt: TGTGCCAGCAGCTTGGTGGGTGCTGATTTTAGCAATCAGCCCCAGCATTTT
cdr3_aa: CASSLVGADFSNQPQHF

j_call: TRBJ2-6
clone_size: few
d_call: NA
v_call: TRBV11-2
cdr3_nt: TGTGCCAGCAGCTTCGGCGTCTCTGGGGCCAACGTCCTGACTTTC
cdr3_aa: CASSFGVSGANVLTF

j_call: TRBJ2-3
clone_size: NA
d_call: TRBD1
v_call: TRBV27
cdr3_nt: TGTGCCAGCAGTTTATCGGGACAGAATACGCAGTATTTT
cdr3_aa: CASSLSGQNTQYF

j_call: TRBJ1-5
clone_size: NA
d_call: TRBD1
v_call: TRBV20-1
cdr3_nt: TGCAGTGCGCGTCGGGACAGTGATCAGCCCCAGCATTTT
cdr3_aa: CSARRDSDQPQHF

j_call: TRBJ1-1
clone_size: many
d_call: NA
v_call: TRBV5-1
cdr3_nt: TGCGCCAGCAGCCCGCCGACAGGTATGAACACTGAAGCTTTCTTT
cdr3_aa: CASSPPTGMNTEAFF

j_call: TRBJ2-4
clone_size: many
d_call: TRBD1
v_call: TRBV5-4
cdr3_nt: TGTGCCAGCAGCTTGAAGACAGGGGGCAACAAAAACATTCAGTACTTC
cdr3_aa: CASSLKTGGNKNIQYF

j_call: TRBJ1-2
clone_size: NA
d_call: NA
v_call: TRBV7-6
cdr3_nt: TGTGCCAGCAGTTATGGGGGGGACCCGGCCCTCCAGGGAGGCTACACCTTC
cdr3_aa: CASSYGGDPALQGGYTF

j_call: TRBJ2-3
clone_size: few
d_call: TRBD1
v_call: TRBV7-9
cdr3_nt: TGTGCCAGCAGTTCGGGACAGGGGGAGACAGATACGCAGTATTTT
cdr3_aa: CASSSGQGETDTQYF

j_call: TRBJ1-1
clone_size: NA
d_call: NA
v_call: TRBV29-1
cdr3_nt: TGCAGCGTGAGGACACTGACTGAAGCTTTCTTT
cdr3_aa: CSVRTLTEAFF

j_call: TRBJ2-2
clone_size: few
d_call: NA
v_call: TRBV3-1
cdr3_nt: TGTGCCAGCAGCCAAAACAGGAGGTCCGGGGAGCTGTTTTTT
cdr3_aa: CASSQNRRSGELFF

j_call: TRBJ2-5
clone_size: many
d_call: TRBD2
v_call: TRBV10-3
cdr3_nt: TGTGCCATCAGTGGGCCGGGACTAGATCAAGAGACCCAGTACTTC
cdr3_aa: CAISGPGLDQETQYF